This T cell receptor (beta chain) was retrieved from a study of siplizumab effects on memory and regulatory T cells. Study findings and constraints: A significant reduction in alloreactive sequences traceable to unstimulated CD4+ memory cells was produced by siplizumab. Unstimulated subsets accounted for the mapping of only a minor share of the clones that were alloreactive. Siplizumab gave mappable alloreactive CD4+ clones an average Treg-derived fraction of approximately 69%, against over 25% in controls.

Of note for this clone: Its target is unknown.

The data were produced by immunoSEQ multiplex PCR, yet TCRdb's version contains in-frame clones alone and is incomplete. The sample shows nearly 85,000 clones, approximately 95% of them seen only once. The germline V gene has CDR1 SGDLS and CDR2 YYNGEE. The CDR3 spans 14 residues. V was cut by 0 bases and J by 3 bases, with 7 bases left in between. This chain joins TRBV9 and TRBJ1-5; D gene unclear. This sequence originates from a human donor in good health. Sequencing used CD8+ T cells sorted from blood. The CDR3 sequence: CASSVGADNQPQHF. In DNA form, the CDR3 reads TGTGCCAGCAGCGTAGGGGCAGACAATCAGCCCCAGCATTTT. The whole variable domain, filled in from reference TRBV9 and TRBJ1-5, reads DSGVTQTPKHLITATGQRVTLRCSPRSGDLSVYWYQQSLDQGLQFLIQYYNGEERAKGNILERFSAQQFPDLHSELNLSSLELGDSALYFCASSVGADNQPQHFGDGTRLSIL.